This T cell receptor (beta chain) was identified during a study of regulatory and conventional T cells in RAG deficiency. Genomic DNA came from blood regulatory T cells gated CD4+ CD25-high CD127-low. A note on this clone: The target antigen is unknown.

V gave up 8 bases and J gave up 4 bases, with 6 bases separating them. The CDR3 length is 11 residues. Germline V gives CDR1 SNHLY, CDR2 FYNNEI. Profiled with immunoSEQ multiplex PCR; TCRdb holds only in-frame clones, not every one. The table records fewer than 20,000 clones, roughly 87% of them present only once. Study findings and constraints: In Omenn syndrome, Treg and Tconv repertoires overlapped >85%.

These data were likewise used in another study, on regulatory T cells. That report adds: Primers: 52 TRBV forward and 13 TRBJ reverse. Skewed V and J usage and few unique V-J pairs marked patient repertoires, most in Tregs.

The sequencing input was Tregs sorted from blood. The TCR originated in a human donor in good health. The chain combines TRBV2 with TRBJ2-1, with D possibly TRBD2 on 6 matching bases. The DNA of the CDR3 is TGTGCCAGCGGGGGGTACAATGAGCAGTTCTTC. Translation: CASGGYNEQFF.